The 22 T cell receptor beta chains below were found in one sample sequenced in a study of blood T cell repertoires in COVID-19. Profiled with immunoSEQ multiplex PCR; TCRdb holds only in-frame clones, not every one. In the table there are a few hundred thousand clones, over 75% of which are singletons. The sequenced sample consisted of PBMCs or T cells enriched from blood (not recorded which). These receptors were collected from a woman aged 55-70 years who had recovered from COVID-19.

The chain uses TRBV19 and TRBJ1-1, with 7 bases aligning to TRBD1. The germline V gene has CDR1 LNHDA and CDR2 SQIVND (reference sequence). J lost 2 bases, V lost 0 bases, and 3 bases had no gene match. The CDR3 extends over 15 amino acids. The DNA of the CDR3 is TGTGCCAGTAGTATAGATCGACAGGGAAACACTGAAGCTTTCTTT. Its translation is CASSIDRQGNTEAFF.

This chain links TRBV28 with TRBJ1-2, with D tentatively TRBD1 (5 bases). Germline CDR1 MDHEN, CDR2 SYDVKM. The CDR3 spans 16 residues. V lost 5 bases and J 2 bases, leaving 18 bases between the germline ends. The CDR3 DNA reads as TGTGCCAGCAGTCACAGGTTCTCTTCCACCAACTATGGCTACACCTTC. The encoded protein is CASSHRFSSTNYGYTF.

The chain couples TRBV9 to TRBJ2-7; D perhaps matches TRBD1 (6 bases). CDR3 length: 15 residues. Germline-derived CDR1 and CDR2 are SGDLS and YYNGEE. V gave up 3 bases and J gave up 2 bases, with 15 bases separating them. As DNA, the CDR3 is TGTGCCAGCAGCGGAGGGGGTAGCGCGGCCTACGAGCAGTACTTC. Translated: CASSGGGSAAYEQYF.

V gene TRBV7-2 combines with J gene TRBJ2-2; TRBD1 is a possible D gene (6 bases). The CDR3 loop spans 17 amino acids. Germline V lookup: CDR1 SGHTA, CDR2 FQGNSA. The V gene lost 1 base and the J gene lost 6 bases, with 18 bases spanning the gap. The CDR3 DNA reads as TGTGCCAGCAGCTTAGTGGGGGCGAGTGTTATTTCCGGGGAGCTGTTTTTT. It codes for CASSLVGASVISGELFF.

This sequence joins TRBV24-1 and TRBJ2-7, with a weak D call TRBD1 (6 bases). The V gene lost 6 bases and the J gene lost 2 bases, with 13 bases spanning the gap. Germline V lookup: CDR1 KGHDR, CDR2 SFDVKD. This CDR3 has 14 amino acids. The CDR3 protein is CATSPSDRAYEQYF. DNA of the CDR3: TGTGCCACCAGTCCCTCGGACAGAGCCTACGAGCAGTACTTC.

The gene calls are TRBV15 and TRBJ2-3; 7 bases align to TRBD2. The junction had 6 bases not matched to a gene; V was cut back by 0 bases and J by 6 bases. The CDR3 is made up of 15 amino acids. Germline CDR1 reads LNHNV; CDR2 reads YYDKDF (reference sequence). CDR3 DNA: TGTGCCACCAGCAGAGATTTCCTAGCGGAGGATACGCAGTATTTT. Translating it yields CATSRDFLAEDTQYF.

Turning to this clone: Within the sample, other DNA sequences also encode this same CDR3. The chain recombines TRBV3-1 (or the pseudogene TRBV3-2) with TRBJ2-3, with 8 nucleotides matching TRBD1. J gave up 0 bases and V 6 bases, and 2 bases lay outside the gene matches. The CDR3 totals 14 residues. Per germline, CDR1 LGHDT and CDR2 YNNKEL (reference sequence). CDR3 sequence (DNA): TGTGCCAGCAGTCGACAGGGGAGCACAGATACGCAGTATTTT. Its protein is CASSRQGSTDTQYF.

This chain joins TRBV2 and TRBJ2-1; no firm D call. Germline values: CDR1 SNHLY, CDR2 FYNNEI. This CDR3 is 13 amino acids long. V was shortened by 7 bases and J by 5 bases, with 12 bases between the two germline ends. The CDR3 spells CASNPLENNEQFF. In DNA form, the CDR3 reads TGTGCCAGCAATCCCTTAGAAAACAATGAGCAGTTCTTC. Full variable domain (missing parts from reference TRBV2 and TRBJ2-1): EPEVTQTPSHQVTQMGQEVILRCVPISNHLYFYWYRQILGQKVEFLVSFYNNEISEKSEIFDDQFSVERPDGSNFTLKIRSTKLEDSAMYFCASNPLENNEQFFGPGTRLTVL.

In its sample, this clone was seen once. The rearrangement joins TRBV29-1 to TRBJ1-5; D is possibly TRBD1 (5 bases). This CDR3 is 16 amino acids long. Trimming took off 6 bases at V and 5 bases at J, with 23 bases between the two ends. The germline V gene has CDR1 SQVTM and CDR2 ANQGSEA. The CDR3 nucleotides are TGCAGCGTCCCCCCTGCCTCGGGGAGGGGCGATCAGCCCCAGCATTTT. Residues: CSVPPASGRGDQPQHF.

This clone was found a few times. CDR3: CASSEGGDREQYF. The CDR3 region has the DNA TGTGCCAGCAGTGAAGGAGGGGACAGGGAGCAGTACTTC. The rearrangement uses TRBV2 and TRBJ2-7, with TRBD1 identical over 8 bases. The CDR3 is 13 residues long. The V gene's germline CDR1 is SNHLY and CDR2 FYNNEI. Germline trimming cut 1 base from V and 7 bases from J; bases unmatched to any gene: 3.

The genes are TRBV11-1 and TRBJ2-3, with D perhaps matching TRBD2 (5 bases). Deletions cut 8 bases from V and 5 bases from J, with 20 bases between. Germline loops: CDR1 SGHAT, CDR2 FQDESV (reference sequence). This CDR3 spans 15 amino acids. The CDR3 DNA reads as TGTGCCAGCCTAAAGGGAGACCGCCTTCTAGATACGCAGTATTTT. Amino acid sequence: CASLKGDRLLDTQYF.

This clone appeared once. The CDR3 sequence: CASTTDGGGGANVLTF. The DNA of the CDR3 is TGTGCCAGTACCACCGACGGGGGAGGTGGGGCCAACGTCCTGACTTTC. The chain couples TRBV19 to TRBJ2-6; maybe TRBD2 (6 bases). Germline V lookup: CDR1 LNHDA, CDR2 SQIVND (reference sequence). Trimming cost V 7 bases and J 3 bases, with 16 bases left between them. The length of the CDR3 is 16 residues.

The chain uses TRBV19 and TRBJ1-1; 9 bases align to TRBD1. The CDR3 runs to 14 residues. The germline V gene has CDR1 LNHDA and CDR2 SQIVND (reference sequence). Trimming took 5 bases from V and 11 from J; bases not matched to a gene: 12. The CDR3 nucleotides read TGTGCCAGTAGTGAGGGCAGGGACAGGGTCCAGGCTTTCTTT. Translation gives CASSEGRDRVQAFF.

Concerning this clone itself: One junction end does not reproduce the germline sequence, and a read error may be involved. J is TRBJ2-5 and V is TRBV2; TRBD1 is a possible D gene (6 bases). Germline CDR1 and CDR2: SNHLY and FYNNEI. The CDR3 has 14 amino acids. The CDR3 DNA reads TGTGCCAGCAATGAAGGACAGCCCTTCAGGGCCCAGTACTTC. It yields the protein CASNEGQPFRAQYF.

This rearrangement joins TRBV5-1 to TRBJ2-5; possibly TRBD2 for D (5 bases). The CDR3 covers 15 residues. Germline V gene lookup returns CDR1 SGHRS and CDR2 YFSETQ. The V gene lost 4 bases and the J gene lost 2 bases, with 15 bases spanning the gap. The CDR3 sequence is CASSDAGTRQETQYF. Here the CDR3 DNA reads TGCGCCAGCAGCGATGCGGGTACTAGGCAAGAGACCCAGTACTTC.

This clone was counted between two and nine times. The chain employs TRBV2 and TRBJ2-7; 7 nucleotides match TRBD2. From germline, CDR1 is SNHLY and CDR2 FYNNEI. The CDR3 has 12 residues. The V gene end was trimmed by 8 bases and the J gene end by 8 bases; junction bases not matched to a gene: 9. The CDR3 coding sequence is TGTGCCAGCGACGGGGAGGGCAGCAAGCAGTACTTC. Its protein is CASDGEGSKQYF. Drawing the rest from reference TRBV2 and TRBJ2-7, the complete variable domain is EPEVTQTPSHQVTQMGQEVILRCVPISNHLYFYWYRQILGQKVEFLVSFYNNEISEKSEIFDDQFSVERPDGSNFTLKIRSTKLEDSAMYFCASDGEGSKQYFGPGTRLTVT.

The chain carries TRBV7-2 and TRBJ1-5, with 7 bases lining up with TRBD1. V lost 0 bases to trimming and J lost 3 bases; unmatched junction nucleotides: 5. Per the germline V gene, CDR1 is SGHTA and CDR2 is FQGNSA. The CDR3 extends over 16 amino acids. DNA of the CDR3: TGTGCCAGCAGCTTAGCGGTGGGACAGCTCAATCAGCCCCAGCATTTT. Protein product: CASSLAVGQLNQPQHF.

The J gene is TRBJ1-6, the V gene TRBV27; D gene ambiguous. CDR3 length: 17 residues. Per the germline V gene, CDR1 is MNHEY and CDR2 is SMNVEV (reference sequence). V lost 1 base, J lost 0 bases, and 10 bases lay in between. This CDR3 is CASSLFGPSSYNSPLHF. In DNA, the CDR3 is TGTGCCAGCAGTTTATTCGGCCCTAGCTCCTATAATTCACCCCTCCACTTT.

The V gene is TRBV29-1, the J gene TRBJ2-2, with 8 bases identical to TRBD2. This CDR3 contains 15 residues. CDR1 and CDR2 (germline): SQVTM, ANQGSEA. The V gene end was trimmed by 0 bases and the J gene end by 6 bases; junction bases not matched to a gene: 6. Here the CDR3 DNA reads TGCAGCGTTGAAGATACGGGAGGGTTCCCCGGGGAGCTGTTTTTT. Translating gives CSVEDTGGFPGELFF.

The CDR3 bases are TGCGCCAGCAGCGCGACCGTTGTCGGGACAGGTGACACCGGGGAGCTGTTTTTT. This translates into CASSATVVGTGDTGELFF. The chain couples TRBV5-1 to TRBJ2-2, with TRBD1 matching 8 bases. The length of the CDR3 is 18 residues. The germline V gene has CDR1 SGHRS and CDR2 YFSETQ. Trimming took 4 bases from V and 3 from J; bases not matched to a gene: 14. The complete variable domain, with remaining parts taken from reference TRBV5-1 and TRBJ2-2, reads KAGVTQTPRYLIKTRGQQVTLSCSPISGHRSVSWYQQTPGQGLQFLFEYFSETQRNKGNFPGRFSGRQFSNSRSEMNVSTLELGDSALYLCASSATVVGTGDTGELFFGEGSRLTVL.

Worth noting for this clone: Other DNA sequences in the same sample also yield this CDR3. The chain uses TRBV18 and TRBJ1-1; tentative D call: TRBD1 (6 bases). Germline V lookup: CDR1 KGHSH, CDR2 LQKENI. The CDR3 covers 14 residues. V dropped 1 base and J dropped 6 bases, with 12 bases sitting between them. CDR3 sequence reads: CASSPLTGLSEAFF. In DNA, the CDR3 is TGTGCCAGCTCACCACTGACAGGTCTGTCTGAAGCTTTCTTT.

The chain employs TRBV18 and TRBJ2-3; TRBD2 aligns across 8 bases. CDR3 length: 17 amino acids. CDR1 and CDR2 (germline): KGHSH, LQKENI. V shed 1 base, J shed 3 bases, and the junction held 9 bases outside the gene matches. As DNA, the CDR3 is TGTGCCAGCTCACCACGGCAAGCGGGGGCGGGGACAGATACGCAGTATTTT. Amino acids: CASSPRQAGAGTDTQYF.